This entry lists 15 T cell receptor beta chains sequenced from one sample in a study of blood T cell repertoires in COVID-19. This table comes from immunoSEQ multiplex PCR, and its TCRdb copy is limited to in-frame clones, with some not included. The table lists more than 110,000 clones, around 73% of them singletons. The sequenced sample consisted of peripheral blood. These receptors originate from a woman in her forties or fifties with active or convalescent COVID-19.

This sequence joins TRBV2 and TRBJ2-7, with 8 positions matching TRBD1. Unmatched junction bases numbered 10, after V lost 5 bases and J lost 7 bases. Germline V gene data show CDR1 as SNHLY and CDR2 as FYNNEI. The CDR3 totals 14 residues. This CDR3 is CASSTQGVRREQYF. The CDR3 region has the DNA TGTGCCAGCAGTACACAGGGGGTGAGACGGGAGCAGTACTTC.

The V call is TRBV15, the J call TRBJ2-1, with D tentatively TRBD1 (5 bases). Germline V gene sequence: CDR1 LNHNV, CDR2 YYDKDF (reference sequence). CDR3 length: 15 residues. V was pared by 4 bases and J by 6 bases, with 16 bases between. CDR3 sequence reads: CATSTRWAQGNEQFF. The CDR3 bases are TGTGCCACCAGCACCCGATGGGCCCAGGGCAATGAGCAGTTCTTC.

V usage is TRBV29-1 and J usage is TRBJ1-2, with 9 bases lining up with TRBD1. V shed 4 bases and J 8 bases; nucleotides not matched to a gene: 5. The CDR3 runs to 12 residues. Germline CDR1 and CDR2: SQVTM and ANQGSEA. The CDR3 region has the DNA TGCAGCGTTGTACAGGGGGCGCGGGGCTACACCTTC. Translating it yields CSVVQGARGYTF.

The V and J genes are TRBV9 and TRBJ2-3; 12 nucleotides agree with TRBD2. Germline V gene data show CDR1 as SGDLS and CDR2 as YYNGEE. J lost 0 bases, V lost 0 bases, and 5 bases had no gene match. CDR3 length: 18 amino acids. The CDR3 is CASSVGLTSGSSTDTQYF. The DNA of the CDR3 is TGTGCCAGCAGCGTAGGTCTGACTAGCGGGAGCAGCACAGATACGCAGTATTTT.

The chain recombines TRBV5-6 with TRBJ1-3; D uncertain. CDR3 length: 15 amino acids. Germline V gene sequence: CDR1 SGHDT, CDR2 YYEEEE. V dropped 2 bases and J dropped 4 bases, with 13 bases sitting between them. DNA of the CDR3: TGTGCCAGCAGCTTTGTAGCAAAACCCGGAAACACCATATATTTT. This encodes CASSFVAKPGNTIYF.

CDR3 amino acids: CAWSGGQEIYQPQHF. The CDR3 DNA reads as TGTGCCTGGAGTGGGGGACAGGAGATTTATCAGCCCCAGCATTTT. The V and J genes are TRBV30 and TRBJ1-5, with TRBD1 matching over 8 bases. The V gene end was trimmed by 1 base and the J gene end by 5 bases; junction bases not matched to a gene: 7. The length of the CDR3 is 15 residues. Germline-derived CDR1 and CDR2 are GTSNPN and SVGIG (reference sequence).

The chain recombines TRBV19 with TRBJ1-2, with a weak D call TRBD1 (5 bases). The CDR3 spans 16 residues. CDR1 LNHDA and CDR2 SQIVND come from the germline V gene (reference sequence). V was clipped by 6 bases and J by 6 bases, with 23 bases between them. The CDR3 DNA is TGTGCCAGTAGACCCTCGGGGGGTAGACGGGGAAATGGCTACACCTTC. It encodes CASRPSGGRRGNGYTF.

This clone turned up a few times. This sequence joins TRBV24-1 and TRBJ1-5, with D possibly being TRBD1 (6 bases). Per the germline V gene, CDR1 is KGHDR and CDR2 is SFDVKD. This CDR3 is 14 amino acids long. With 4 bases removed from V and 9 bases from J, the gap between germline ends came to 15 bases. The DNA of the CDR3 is TGTGCCACCAGTGACTCCAGACAGGTTTGGCCCCAGCATTTT. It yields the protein CATSDSRQVWPQHF.

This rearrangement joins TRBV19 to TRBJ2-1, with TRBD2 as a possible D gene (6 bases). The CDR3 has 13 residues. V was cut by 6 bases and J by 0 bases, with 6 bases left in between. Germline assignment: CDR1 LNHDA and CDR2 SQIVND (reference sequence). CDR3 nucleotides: TGTGCCAGTAGCGGGAGCTCCTACAATGAGCAGTTCTTC. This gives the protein CASSGSSYNEQFF.

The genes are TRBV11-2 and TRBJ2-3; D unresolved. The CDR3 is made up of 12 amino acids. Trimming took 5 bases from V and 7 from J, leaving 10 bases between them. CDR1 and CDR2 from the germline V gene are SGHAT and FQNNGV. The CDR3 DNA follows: TGTGCCAGCAGCCCCCCTCGGTATACGCAGTATTTT. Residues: CASSPPRYTQYF.

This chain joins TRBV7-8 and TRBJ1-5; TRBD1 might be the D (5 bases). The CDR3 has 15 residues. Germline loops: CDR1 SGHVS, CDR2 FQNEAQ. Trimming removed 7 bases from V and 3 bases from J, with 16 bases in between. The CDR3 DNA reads TGTGCCAGCACCCTAACGGCAGGGTTCAATCAGCCCCAGCATTTT. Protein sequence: CASTLTAGFNQPQHF.

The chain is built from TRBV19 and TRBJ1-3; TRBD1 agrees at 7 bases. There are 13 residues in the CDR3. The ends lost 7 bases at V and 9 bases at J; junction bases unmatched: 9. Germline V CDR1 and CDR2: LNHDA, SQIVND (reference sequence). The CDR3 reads CASTWGQKGTIYF. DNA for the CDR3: TGTGCCAGTACCTGGGGACAGAAAGGCACCATATATTTT.

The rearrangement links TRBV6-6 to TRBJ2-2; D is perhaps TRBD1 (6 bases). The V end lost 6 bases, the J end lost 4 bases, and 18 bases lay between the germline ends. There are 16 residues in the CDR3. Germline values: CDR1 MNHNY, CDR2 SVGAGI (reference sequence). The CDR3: CASRSRDTALTGELFF. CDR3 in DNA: TGTGCCAGCAGGTCGAGGGACACAGCACTCACCGGGGAGCTGTTTTTT.

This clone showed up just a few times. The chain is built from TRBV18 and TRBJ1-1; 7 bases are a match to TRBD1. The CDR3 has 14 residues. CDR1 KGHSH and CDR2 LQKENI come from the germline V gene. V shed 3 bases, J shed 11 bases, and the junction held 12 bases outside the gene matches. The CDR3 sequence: CASSPTPLTGDAFF. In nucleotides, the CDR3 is TGTGCCAGCTCACCGACTCCACTTACAGGGGATGCTTTCTTT.

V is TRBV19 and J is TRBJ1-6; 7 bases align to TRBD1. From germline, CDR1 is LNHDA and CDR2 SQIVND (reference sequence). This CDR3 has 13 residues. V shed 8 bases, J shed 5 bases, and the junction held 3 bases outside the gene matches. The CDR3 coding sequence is TGTGCCAGTCGGGACAGAAATAATTCACCCCTCCACTTT. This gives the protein CASRDRNNSPLHF.